This T cell receptor beta chain was documented in a study of blood T cell repertoires in COVID-19. For the study at large: Acute and convalescent COVID-19 specimens originated in the United States, Italy and Spain.

This CDR3 comprises 15 residues. The germline CDR1 and CDR2 sequences are MNHEY and SVGAGI. Trimming took 5 bases from V and 6 from J; bases not matched to a gene: 11. In the study's own analysis: Reference gene primer amplification yielded estimated nucleated cell counts. Assay: immunoSEQ multiplex PCR; the TCRdb copy retains only in-frame clones and omits some. V and J calls and clone size follow that table, whereas D and trimming were derived from the DNA. The repertoire includes some 700,000 clones, 85% to 90% of them detected once, and about 0.24% sits in the top ten. The TCR sequence derives from a woman under 30 with acute or convalescent COVID-19. The sample comprised peripheral blood. V gene TRBV6-5 combines with J gene TRBJ1-1, with 8 bases aligning to TRBD1. DNA for the CDR3: TGTGCCAGCAGTACCCGGACAGGGATGAGGGCTGAAGCTTTCTTT. Protein sequence: CASSTRTGMRAEAFF.